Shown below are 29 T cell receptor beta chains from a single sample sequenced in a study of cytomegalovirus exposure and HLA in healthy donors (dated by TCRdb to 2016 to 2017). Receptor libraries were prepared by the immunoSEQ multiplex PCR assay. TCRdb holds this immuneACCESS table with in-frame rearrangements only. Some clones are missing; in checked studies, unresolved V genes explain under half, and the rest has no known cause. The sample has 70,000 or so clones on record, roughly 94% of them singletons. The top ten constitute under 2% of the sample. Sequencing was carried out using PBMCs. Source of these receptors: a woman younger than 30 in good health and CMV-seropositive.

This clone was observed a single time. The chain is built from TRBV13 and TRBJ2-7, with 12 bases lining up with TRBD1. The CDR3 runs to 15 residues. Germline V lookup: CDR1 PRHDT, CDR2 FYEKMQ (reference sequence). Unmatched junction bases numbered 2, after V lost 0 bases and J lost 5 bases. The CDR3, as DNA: TGTGCCAGCAGCTTAGGGGGACAGGGGGCTAACGAGCAGTACTTC. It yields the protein CASSLGGQGANEQYF.

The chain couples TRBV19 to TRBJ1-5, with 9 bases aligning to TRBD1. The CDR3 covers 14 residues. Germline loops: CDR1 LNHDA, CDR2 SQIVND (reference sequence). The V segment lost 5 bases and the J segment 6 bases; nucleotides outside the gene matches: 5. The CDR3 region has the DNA TGTGCCAGTAGTTCCACAGGGGGCGGTCAGCCCCAGCATTTT. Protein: CASSSTGGGQPQHF.

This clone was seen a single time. CDR3 nucleotides: TGTGCCAGCAGCTTAATGCTAGCGGGGGGCATCTACGAGCAGTACTTC. Its translation: CASSLMLAGGIYEQYF. The V and J genes are TRBV11-2 and TRBJ2-7; TRBD2 aligns across 11 bases. Germline V gene lookup returns CDR1 SGHAT and CDR2 FQNNGV. This CDR3 has 16 amino acids. V trimming: 2 bases; J trimming: 3 bases; junction bases outside the gene matches: 6.

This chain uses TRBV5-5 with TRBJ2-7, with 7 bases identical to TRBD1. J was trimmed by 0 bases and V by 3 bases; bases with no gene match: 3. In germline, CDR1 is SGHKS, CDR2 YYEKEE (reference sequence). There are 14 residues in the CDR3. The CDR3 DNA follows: TGTGCCAGCAGCTGGGGACAGAGCTCCTACGAGCAGTACTTC. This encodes CASSWGQSSYEQYF.

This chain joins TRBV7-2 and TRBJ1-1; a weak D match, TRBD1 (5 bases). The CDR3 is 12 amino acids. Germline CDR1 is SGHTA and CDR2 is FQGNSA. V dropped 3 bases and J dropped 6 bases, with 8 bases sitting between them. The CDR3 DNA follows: TGTGCCAGCAGCTTTGGGGGGGCTGAAGCTTTCTTT. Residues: CASSFGGAEAFF. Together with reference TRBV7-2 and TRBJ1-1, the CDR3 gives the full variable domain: GAGVSQSPSNKVTEKGKDVELRCDPISGHTALYWYRQSLGQGLEFLIYFQGNSAPDKSGLPSDRFSAERTGGSVSTLTIQRTQQEDSAVYLCASSFGGAEAFFGQGTRLTVV.

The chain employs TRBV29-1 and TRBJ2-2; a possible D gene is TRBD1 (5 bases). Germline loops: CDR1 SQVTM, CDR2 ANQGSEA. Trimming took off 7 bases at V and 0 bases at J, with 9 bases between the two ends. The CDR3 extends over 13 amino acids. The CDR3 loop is CSGKGANTGELFF. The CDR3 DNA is TGCAGCGGAAAAGGGGCGAACACCGGGGAGCTGTTTTTT.

Here the CDR3 DNA reads TGTGCCAGCAGCCCTAGCGGTAGCGGGAGTGGGTACAATGAGCAGTTCTTC. Protein sequence: CASSPSGSGSGYNEQFF. J is TRBJ2-1 and V is TRBV13, with 9 bases that match TRBD2. Germline CDR1 and CDR2: PRHDT and FYEKMQ (reference sequence). This CDR3 has 17 amino acids. J was trimmed by 4 bases and V by 5 bases; bases with no gene match: 12.

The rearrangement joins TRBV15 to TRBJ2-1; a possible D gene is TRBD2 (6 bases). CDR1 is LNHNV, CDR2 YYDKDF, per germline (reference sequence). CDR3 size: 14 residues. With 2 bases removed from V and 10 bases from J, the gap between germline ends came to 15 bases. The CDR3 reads CATSRRTTSQEQFF. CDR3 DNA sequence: TGTGCCACCAGCAGACGGACTACCTCTCAGGAGCAGTTCTTC.

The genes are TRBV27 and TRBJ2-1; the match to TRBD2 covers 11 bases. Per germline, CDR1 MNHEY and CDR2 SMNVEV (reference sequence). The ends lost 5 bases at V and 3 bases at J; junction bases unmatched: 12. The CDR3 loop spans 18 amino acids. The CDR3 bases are TGTGCCAGCAGTGTTAGCGGGAGGGCCCCCCCCTACTACAATGAGCAGTTCTTC. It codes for CASSVSGRAPPYYNEQFF.

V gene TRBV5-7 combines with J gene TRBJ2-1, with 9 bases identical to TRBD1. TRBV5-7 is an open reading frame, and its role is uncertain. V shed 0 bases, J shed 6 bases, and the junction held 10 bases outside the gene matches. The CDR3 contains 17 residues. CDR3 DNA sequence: TGTGCCAGCAGCTTGGGGGGAACGGACAGGGGCGGCAATGAGCAGTTCTTC. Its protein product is CASSLGGTDRGGNEQFF.

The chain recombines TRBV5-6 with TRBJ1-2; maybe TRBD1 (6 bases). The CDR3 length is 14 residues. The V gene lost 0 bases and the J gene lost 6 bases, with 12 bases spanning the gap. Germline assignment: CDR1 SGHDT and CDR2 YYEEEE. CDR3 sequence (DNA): TGTGCCAGCAGCTTGGTACAGGGAAAGAATGGCTACACCTTC. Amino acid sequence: CASSLVQGKNGYTF.

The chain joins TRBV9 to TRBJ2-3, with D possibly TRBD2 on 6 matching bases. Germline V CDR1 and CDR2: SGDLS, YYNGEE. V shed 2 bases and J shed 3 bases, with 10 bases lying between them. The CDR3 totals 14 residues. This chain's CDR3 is CASSVGRETDTQYF. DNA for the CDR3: TGTGCCAGCAGCGTTGGTCGGGAGACAGATACGCAGTATTTT.

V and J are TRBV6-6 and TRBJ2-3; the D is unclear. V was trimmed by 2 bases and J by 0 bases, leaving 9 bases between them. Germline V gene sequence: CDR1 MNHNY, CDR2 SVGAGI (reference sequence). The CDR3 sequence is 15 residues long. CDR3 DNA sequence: TGTGCCAGCAGTTACGAAAGGCGGAGCACAGATACGCAGTATTTT. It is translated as CASSYERRSTDTQYF.

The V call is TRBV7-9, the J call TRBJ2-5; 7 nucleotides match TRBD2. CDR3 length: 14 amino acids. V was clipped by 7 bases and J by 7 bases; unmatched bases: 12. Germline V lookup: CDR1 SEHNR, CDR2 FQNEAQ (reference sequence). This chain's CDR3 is CASTPPAGFGTQYF. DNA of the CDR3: TGTGCCAGCACACCACCAGCGGGGTTCGGGACCCAGTACTTC.

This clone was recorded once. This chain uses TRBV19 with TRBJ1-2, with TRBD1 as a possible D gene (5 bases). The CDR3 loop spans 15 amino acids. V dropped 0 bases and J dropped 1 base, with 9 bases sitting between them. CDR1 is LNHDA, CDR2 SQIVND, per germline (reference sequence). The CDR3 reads CASSIEGTGNYGYTF. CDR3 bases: TGTGCCAGTAGTATAGAAGGTACAGGTAACTATGGCTACACCTTC.

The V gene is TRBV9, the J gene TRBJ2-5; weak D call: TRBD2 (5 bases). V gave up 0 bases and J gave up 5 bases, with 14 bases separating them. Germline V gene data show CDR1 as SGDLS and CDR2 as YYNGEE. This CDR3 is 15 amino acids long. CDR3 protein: CASSVEGTRGETQYF. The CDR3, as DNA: TGTGCCAGCAGCGTAGAGGGCACCCGAGGGGAGACCCAGTACTTC.

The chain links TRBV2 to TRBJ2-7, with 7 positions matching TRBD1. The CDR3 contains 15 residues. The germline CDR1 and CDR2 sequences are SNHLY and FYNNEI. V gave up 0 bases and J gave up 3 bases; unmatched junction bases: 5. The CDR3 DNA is TGTGCCAGCAGTGAAGCGAGGGGGCGCGGCTACGAGCAGTACTTC. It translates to CASSEARGRGYEQYF.

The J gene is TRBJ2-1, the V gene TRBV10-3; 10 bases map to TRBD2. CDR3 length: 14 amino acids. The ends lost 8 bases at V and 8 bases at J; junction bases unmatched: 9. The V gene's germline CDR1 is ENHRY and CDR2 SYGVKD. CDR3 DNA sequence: TGTGCCATCCAGGCTAGCGGGAGTAGCGATGAGCAGTTCTTC. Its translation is CAIQASGSSDEQFF.

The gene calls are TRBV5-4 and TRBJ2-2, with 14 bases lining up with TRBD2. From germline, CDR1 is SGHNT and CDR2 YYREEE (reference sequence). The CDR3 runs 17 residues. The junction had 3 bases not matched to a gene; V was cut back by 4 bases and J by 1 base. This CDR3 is CASSLGLAGGNTGELFF. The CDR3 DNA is TGTGCCAGCAGCCTCGGACTAGCGGGAGGGAACACCGGGGAGCTGTTTTTT.

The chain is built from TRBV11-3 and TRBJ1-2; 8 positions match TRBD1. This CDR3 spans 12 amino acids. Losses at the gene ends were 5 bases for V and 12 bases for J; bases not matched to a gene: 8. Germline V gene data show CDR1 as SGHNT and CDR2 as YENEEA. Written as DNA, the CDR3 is TGTGCCAGCAGCCCCCTGGACAGGGAAAACACCTTC. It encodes CASSPLDRENTF.

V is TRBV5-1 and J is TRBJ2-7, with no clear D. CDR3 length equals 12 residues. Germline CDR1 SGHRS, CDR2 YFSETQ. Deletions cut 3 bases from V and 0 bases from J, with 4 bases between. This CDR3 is CASSSFSYEQYF. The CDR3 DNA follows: TGCGCCAGCAGCTCCTTCTCCTACGAGCAGTACTTC. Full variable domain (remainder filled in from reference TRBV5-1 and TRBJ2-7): KAGVTQTPRYLIKTRGQQVTLSCSPISGHRSVSWYQQTPGQGLQFLFEYFSETQRNKGNFPGRFSGRQFSNSRSEMNVSTLELGDSALYLCASSSFSYEQYFGPGTRLTVT.

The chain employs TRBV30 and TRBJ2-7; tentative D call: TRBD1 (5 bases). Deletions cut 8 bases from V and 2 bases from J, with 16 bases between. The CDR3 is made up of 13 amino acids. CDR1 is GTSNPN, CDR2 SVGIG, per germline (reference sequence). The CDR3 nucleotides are TGTGCCCTGGGGCAGTCTGATGCCTACGAGCAGTACTTC. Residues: CALGQSDAYEQYF.

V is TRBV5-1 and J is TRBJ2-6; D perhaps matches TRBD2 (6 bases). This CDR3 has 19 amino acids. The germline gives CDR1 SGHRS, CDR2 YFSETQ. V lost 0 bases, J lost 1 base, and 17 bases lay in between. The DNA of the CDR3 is TGCGCCAGCAGCTTGGCTCGGGTAGCGGAGGGGTCTGGGGCCAACGTCCTGACTTTC. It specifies CASSLARVAEGSGANVLTF.

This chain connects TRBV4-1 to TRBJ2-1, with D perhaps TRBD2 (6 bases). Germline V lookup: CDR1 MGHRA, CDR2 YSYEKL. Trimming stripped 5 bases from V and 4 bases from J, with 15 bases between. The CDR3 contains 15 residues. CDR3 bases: TGCGCCAGCAGCGTCACCGGGACTGGTTACAATGAGCAGTTCTTC. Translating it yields CASSVTGTGYNEQFF.

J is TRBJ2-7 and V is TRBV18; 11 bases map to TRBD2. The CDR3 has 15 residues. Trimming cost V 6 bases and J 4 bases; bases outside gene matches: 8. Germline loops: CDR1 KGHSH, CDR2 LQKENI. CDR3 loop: CASSPTSGSTYEQYF. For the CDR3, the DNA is TGTGCCAGCTCCCCCACTAGCGGGAGTACGTACGAGCAGTACTTC.

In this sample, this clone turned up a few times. CDR3 nucleotides: TGTGCCAGCATTCGCCAGGGAGGGGACTACGAGCAGTACTTC. Translating it yields CASIRQGGDYEQYF. The chain employs TRBV7-2 and TRBJ2-7; 7 bases agree with TRBD2. V gave up 7 bases and J gave up 3 bases; unmatched junction bases: 9. The germline V gene encodes CDR1 SGHTA and CDR2 FQGNSA. The CDR3 covers 14 residues.

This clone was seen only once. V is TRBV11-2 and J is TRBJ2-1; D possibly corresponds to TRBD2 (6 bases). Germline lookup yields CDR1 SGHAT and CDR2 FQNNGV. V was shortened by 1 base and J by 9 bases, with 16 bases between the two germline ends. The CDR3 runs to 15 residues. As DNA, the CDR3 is TGTGCCAGCAGCTTAGCTCTTGCGGGAAGCCTTGAGCAGTTCTTC. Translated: CASSLALAGSLEQFF.

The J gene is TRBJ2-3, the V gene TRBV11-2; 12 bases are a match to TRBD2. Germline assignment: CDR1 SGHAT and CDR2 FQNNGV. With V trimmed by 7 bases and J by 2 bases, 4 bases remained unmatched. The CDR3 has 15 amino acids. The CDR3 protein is CASTGLAGPTDTQYF. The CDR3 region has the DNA TGTGCCAGCACCGGACTAGCGGGGCCCACAGATACGCAGTATTTT.

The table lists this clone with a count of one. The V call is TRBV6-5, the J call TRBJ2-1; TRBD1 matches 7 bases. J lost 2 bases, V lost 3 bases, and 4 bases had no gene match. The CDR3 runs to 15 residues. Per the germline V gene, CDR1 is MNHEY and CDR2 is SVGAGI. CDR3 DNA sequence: TGTGCCAGCAGTTATGAAGGGGGCCCCTACAATGAGCAGTTCTTC. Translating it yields CASSYEGGPYNEQFF.